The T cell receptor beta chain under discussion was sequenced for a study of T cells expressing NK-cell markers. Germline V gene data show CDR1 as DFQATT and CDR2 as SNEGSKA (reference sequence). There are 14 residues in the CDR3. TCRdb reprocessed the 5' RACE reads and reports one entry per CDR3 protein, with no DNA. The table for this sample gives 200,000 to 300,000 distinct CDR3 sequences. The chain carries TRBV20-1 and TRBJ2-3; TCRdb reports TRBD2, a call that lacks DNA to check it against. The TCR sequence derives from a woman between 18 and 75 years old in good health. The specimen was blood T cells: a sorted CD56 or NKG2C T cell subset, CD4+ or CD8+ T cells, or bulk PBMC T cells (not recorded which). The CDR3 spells CSASSSGRPDTQYF.